This paragraph covers one TCR beta chain sequence. Its antigen has not been determined. No base quality information exists; no much larger clone differs at one position. Receptor amplification or capture employed the immunoSEQ multiplex PCR assay. For the multiplex PCR, a mixture combining 60 forward primers for TCR Vbeta segments and 13 reverse primers for TCR Jbeta segments was used. The CDR3 region of rearranged TCR beta genes was amplified from genomic DNA with a multiplex PCR assay. Amplified TCR beta libraries were sequenced as 87-base-pair reads on the Illumina HiSeq System. The original pipeline was this. A later analysis counted some 74 million unique TCR beta chains across the 640 or so repertoires, and 10 million to 11 million of these chains were shared by at least two donors. Raw reads were error-corrected and collapsed into unique sequences by a nearest-neighbor algorithm in which closely related sequences were merged to remove PCR and sequencing errors. To assign V, D and J gene segments, CDR3 sequences were aligned to IMGT reference sequences. Each retained sequence needed at least a six-nucleotide match to both a V gene segment and a J gene segment. Rearrangements were called productive when the CDR3 lacked stop codons and stayed in frame with V and J; all others were non-productive. CDR3 was defined by IMGT convention, running from the second conserved V-encoded cysteine to the conserved J-encoded phenylalanine. The earlier analysis of about 570 of the donors excluded any sequence lacking an unambiguous match to a single V gene segment. In an earlier analysis of a few hundred of the donors, a V segment was called functional when productive rearrangements were above 56.7%, and segregating when the standard deviation between donors exceeded 5%. A statistical classification framework was developed to diagnose cytomegalovirus status using the catalog of TCR beta chain sequences. In a later analysis, V and J genes were assigned by comparing TCR nucleotide sequences against IMGT/GENE-DB human TR gene sequences. The TCRdist pipeline was used in a later analysis to assign CDR3 sequences and most-parsimonious VDJ recombination scenarios. A later analysis defined each TCR beta chain by its CDR3 amino acid sequence plus V-gene family, and excluded reads lacking a unique V-gene family. A later analysis removed 550 to 650 highly shared, low-generation-probability nucleotide sequences to deal with suspected cross-contamination and a sequencing artifact. A later analysis calculated a clonal expansion index for each public chain from normalized within-repertoire ranks of inferred template counts. A later analysis computed generation probabilities with a VDJ recombination model fitted to out-of-frame rearrangements, and checked the results against IGoR. In a later analysis, TCR-TCR, TCR-HLA and TCR-CMV co-occurrence was scored with hypergeometric tests, and a repertoire-size bias correction was applied to TCR pairs. False discovery rates were estimated in a later analysis by permuting HLA or CMV assignments 20 times. In a later analysis, co-occurring TCRs were grouped with DBSCAN, and TCRdist sequence similarity was added when clustering was performed within HLA-allele-positive subsets. For co-occurrence clustering, repertoires with fewer than 30,000 or more than 120,000 public chains were excluded, along with five repertoires with anomalous nucleotide sharing. TCRdb took this table from immuneACCESS and kept in-frame rearrangements with V and J called. Such tables lack part of the clones; where checked against another copy, unresolved V genes explain under half of the gap, and the rest is unexplained. V and J calls and clone size are as listed in that table; D and trimming were resolved from the DNA. The sample table holds approximately 100,000 clones, of which 78% were seen once. Of the sample, approximately 4% falls within the top ten clones.

The cysteine opens and the phenylalanine closes a CDR3 of 15 amino acids. Only CDR3 DNA is held: 45 bases, read in frame from base 1. CDR1 and CDR2, looked up from the germline V gene, are SGDLS and YYNGEE. The trim is 0 bases for V and 5 bases for J, with a gap of 13 bases between the germline ends. The data stem from a study of cytomegalovirus exposure and HLA in healthy donors (dated by TCRdb to about 2017). About the full investigation: In an earlier analysis of under 750 of the donors, 250 to 350 Gb of sequence data and 95 million to 130 million unique TCR beta sequences from 150 million to 200 million T cells were reported. HLA typing included class I and class II loci at four-digit resolution. The study combined high-throughput TCR immunosequencing, statistical association of individual TCRs with disease status, and machine learning to predict cytomegalovirus infection status. Genome-wide SNP genotypes for about 65% of the roughly 700 donors were used in a later genetic analysis, which treated that subset as a discovery cohort. Several DR-DQ haplotypes were treated as single units for association and clustering because of strong linkage in the cohort. The study aimed to test whether cataloging public T cell receptors could reveal signatures of past pathogen exposure. An earlier analysis of some 500 of the donors applied high-throughput TCR beta sequencing to assess whether each TCR beta V gene segment acted as functional or pseudogenic. All discovery cohort repertoires had been generated using a single sequencing platform. Roughly 300 gigabases of sequencing data and around 90 million unique TCR sequences made up an early release that covered around 640 HLA-typed donors. Across under 500 genotyped donors of the cohort, an average of about 200,000 unique TCR beta nucleotide sequences per donor were sequenced, and roughly a sixth of those sequences were non-productive. Alongside the repertoire data, information on donor age, sex, ethnicity and CMV serostatus was compiled. The study used immunosequencing to profile the T cell repertoires of several hundred subjects and linked those repertoires to cytomegalovirus serostatus. To study patterns of TCR occurrence, a later analysis re-analyzed previously published TCR beta repertoires from 666 donors and added high-resolution HLA genotyping. The later analysis used no new phenotypic data to find candidate immune exposures, relying instead on TCR beta sequences and their occurrence across donors. Besides the first cohort of about 730 subjects, a separate validation cohort made up of roughly 130 different subjects was used. Among the roughly 430 genotyped donors, about 85% belonged to the genetic ancestry cluster associated with self-reported Caucasian donors. The number of typed donors differed by locus: roughly 620-630 for A, B, C, DRB1 and DQB1; 522 for DQA1; approximately 610 for DPA1; and some 430 for DPB1.

The paper's findings and limits, for the study overall: A total of about 150 TCR beta chains were listed by the study as associated with cytomegalovirus. Most CMV-associated TCR beta chains appeared to be HLA-restricted in a later analysis, and the HLA associations seemed to be driven largely by CMV exposure. The 87-base-pair reads could not distinguish some IMGT-functional V segments, including TRBV6-2 and TRBV6-3, so those segments were excluded. In vitro tests confirmed that three of the cytomegalovirus-associated TCR beta chains recognize cytomegalovirus antigens. In a later analysis, HLA-associated TCR beta chains were found to be more clonally expanded and to have lower generation probabilities than equally common non-associated chains. In a later genetic analysis, fewer N-insertions in productive TCRs were reported among donors in an Asian-associated ancestry cluster than the approximately 670-donor mean. Correlated functional status among segregating V segments might be attributable to linkage disequilibrium, but an unknown experimental factor could not be ruled out. In both the original and validation cohorts, the classifier was reported to diagnose cytomegalovirus status with high specificity and sensitivity. At a false discovery rate of 0.05, a later analysis linked 16,000 or so TCR beta sequences to specific HLA alleles. In this cohort, only TCR beta chains were sequenced, and detectable features were limited by the absence of alpha or paired-chain data. A further reported finding was that TCR beta sequences accurately predicted the HLA-A and HLA-B alleles for most subjects in the first cohort. Because HLA typing was unavailable for some donors at each locus, only the typed subset was used in association tests. A cluster of highly shared sequence variants was judged likely to represent a technical artifact of the sequencing pipeline. In a later genetic analysis, a missense DCLRE1C variant was associated with V-gene and J-gene trimming of TCR beta chains, and the association was replicated in an independent cohort. About 17 rarely observed V segments, including chromosome 9 orphons, were excluded from the earlier analysis of about 500 of the donors because counts were too low. While some public TCRs were present in many individuals, most TCR sequences turned up only very rarely across donors. Roughly uniform sequencing depth across donors was assumed in presence/absence analyses, although this assumption may not hold. Broadly in line with IMGT annotations, most TCR beta V segments showed up in productive rearrangements about 87% or about 30% of the time in an earlier analysis of 450 to 600 of the donors. Immune exposure information for the cohort was limited to CMV serostatus. A later analysis found that TCR association rates varied across HLA loci, with DRB1 alleles showing the most associated TCRs and HLA-C alleles the fewest. Several of the top co-occurrence clusters appeared to be linked to parvovirus B19, influenza, CMV and Epstein-Barr virus, according to a later analysis. According to the authors, the approach could potentially be generalized to other disease states and immunological phenotypes. When HLA alleles, especially DR and DQ, strongly co-occurred, TCR associations were difficult to assign to individual alleles.

In total, approximately 610 healthy bone marrow donors made up the cohort. All cohort members were sampled while nominally healthy, although unrecorded immune exposures were likely present. The donor tested CMV seropositive and was one of the 289 seropositive cohort members. Every donor gave a peripheral blood sample, and the peripheral blood mononuclear cells from that sample were used for TCR beta sequencing. Genomic DNA extraction from the blood cell samples was performed with the Qiagen DNeasy Blood Extraction Kit. The V gene is TRBV9 and the J gene is TRBJ2-3; tentative D gene TRBD2, with 5 bases matching. The sequence came from a woman between 40 and 50 years old in good health and CMV-seropositive. The sequencing sample was made of PBMCs. The bases read TGTGCCAGCAGCGTAGTTGGGAGAATGGGAGATACGCAGTATTTT. It encodes CASSVVGRMGDTQYF.